The clone carrying this TCR beta chain was detected a few times. Together with a sample-barcoded 5' primer, a J-beta primer mix was included in a second PCR lasting 7 to 11 cycles. TCRdb analysed the 5' RACE reads with MiXCR anew, one entry per CDR3 protein. The sample shows about 650,000 distinct CDR3 sequences, 32% of them seen only once. This record belongs to a study of blood T cells in healthy people across ages. Sequenced material: blood. This clonotype was sampled from a woman of 80 years or more in good health.

The CDR3 bases are TGTGCCAGCAGTTACTTGACAGGGGGGGGCTCTGGGGCCAACGTCCTGACTTTC. Amino acids: CASSYLTGGGSGANVLTF. V is TRBV6-2 or TRBV6-3 and J is TRBJ2-6, with 9 positions matching TRBD1. Germline lookup yields CDR1 MNHEY and CDR2 SVGEGT. Trimming removed 1 base from V and 0 bases from J; junction bases left unmatched: 4. The CDR3 spans 18 residues.